The clone carrying this T cell receptor (beta chain) was counted between two and nine times. Its specificity is not known. This sample is drawn from a study of T cells after yellow fever vaccination. Study-wide background: Low-cell-number fractions underwent preparation using SMART-Seq v4 Ultra Low Input.

Making TCR cDNA involved 5'RACE template switching, which added UMIs and a universal primer site. TCRdb passed the 5' RACE reads through MiXCR, listing each CDR3 protein once. The sample has about 210,000 distinct CDR3 sequences, under 3.5% seen once; the top ten hold 2.5% to 3.5%. Overall study results and limits: Clonotypes appearing in both CD4 and CD8 compartments existed, and their share was small. Abundant clonotypes from the bulk population could contaminate FACS-sorted repertoires.

The TCR comes from a man between 18 and 35 years old who received the YFV17D yellow fever vaccine. The sample in question was CD4+ T cells sorted from PBMCs, obtained 10 days after the yellow fever booster vaccination.

Here the CDR3 DNA reads TGTGCCACCAGTGATTTGGGGTGGGGGGCGGACAATGAGCAGTTCTTC. It codes for CATSDLGWGADNEQFF. The rearrangement joins TRBV24-1 to TRBJ2-1; D assignment may be TRBD1 or TRBD2 (6 bases each). Germline-derived CDR1 and CDR2 are KGHDR and SFDVKD. The germline V and J ends were trimmed by 0 bases and 5 bases, with 13 bases remaining between them. The length of the CDR3 is 16 residues.